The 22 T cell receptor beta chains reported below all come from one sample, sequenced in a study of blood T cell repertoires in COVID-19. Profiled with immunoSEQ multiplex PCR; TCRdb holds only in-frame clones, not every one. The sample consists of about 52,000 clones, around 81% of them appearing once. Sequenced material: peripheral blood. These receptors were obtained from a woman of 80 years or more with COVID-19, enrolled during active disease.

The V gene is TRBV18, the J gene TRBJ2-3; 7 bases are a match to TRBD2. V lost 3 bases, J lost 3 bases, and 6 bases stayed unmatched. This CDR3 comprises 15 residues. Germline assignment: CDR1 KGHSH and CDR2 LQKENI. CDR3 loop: CASSPGRGGTDTQYF. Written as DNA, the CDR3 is TGTGCCAGCTCACCGGGGAGGGGTGGAACAGATACGCAGTATTTT.

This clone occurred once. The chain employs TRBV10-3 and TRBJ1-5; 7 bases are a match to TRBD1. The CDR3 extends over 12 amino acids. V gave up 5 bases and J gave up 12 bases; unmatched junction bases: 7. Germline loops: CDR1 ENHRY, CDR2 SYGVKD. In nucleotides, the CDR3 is TGTGCCATCAGTAGGGACAGTGGCGACCAGCATTTT. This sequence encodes CAISRDSGDQHF.

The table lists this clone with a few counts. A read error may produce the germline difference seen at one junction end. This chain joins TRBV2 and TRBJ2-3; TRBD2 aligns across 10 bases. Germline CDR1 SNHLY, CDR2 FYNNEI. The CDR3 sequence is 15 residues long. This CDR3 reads CASPSGGQRTDTQYF. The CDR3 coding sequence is TGTGCCAGCCCTAGCGGGGGCCAACGCACGGATACGCAGTATTTT.

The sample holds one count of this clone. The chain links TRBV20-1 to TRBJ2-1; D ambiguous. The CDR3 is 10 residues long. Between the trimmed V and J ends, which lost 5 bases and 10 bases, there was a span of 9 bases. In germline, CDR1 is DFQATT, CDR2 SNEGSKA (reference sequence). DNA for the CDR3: TGCAGTGCTGCTCACCGGGAGCAGTTCTTC. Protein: CSAAHREQFF.

CDR3 sequence (DNA): TGTGCCAGCAGTCCCTCCGGGGGCACTGAAGCTTTCTTT. It is translated as CASSPSGGTEAFF. V and J are TRBV6-4 and TRBJ1-1, with D possibly TRBD1 on 5 matching bases. The CDR3 totals 13 residues. CDR1 and CDR2 from the germline V gene are MRHNA and SNTAGT. Trimming pared 5 bases from V and 4 bases from J, leaving 11 bases between.

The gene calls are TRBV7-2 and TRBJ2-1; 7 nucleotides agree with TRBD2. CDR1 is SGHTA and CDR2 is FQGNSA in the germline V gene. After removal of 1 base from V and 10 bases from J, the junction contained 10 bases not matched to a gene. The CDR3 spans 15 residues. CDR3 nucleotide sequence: TGTGCCAGCAGCTTAGTTATGGCTAGCGGTGGGGAGCAGTTCTTC. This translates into CASSLVMASGGEQFF.

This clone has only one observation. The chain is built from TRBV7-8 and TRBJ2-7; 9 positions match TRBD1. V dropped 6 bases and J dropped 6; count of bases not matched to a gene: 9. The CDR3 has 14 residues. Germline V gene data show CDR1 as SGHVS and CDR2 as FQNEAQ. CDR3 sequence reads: CASSTPTGGGEQYF. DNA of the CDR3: TGTGCCAGCAGTACCCCAACAGGGGGCGGCGAGCAGTACTTC. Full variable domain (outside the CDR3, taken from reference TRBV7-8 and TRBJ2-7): GAGVSQSPRYKVAKRGQDVALRCDPISGHVSLFWYQQALGQGPEFLTYFQNEAQLDKSGLPSDRFFAERPEGSVSTLKIQRTQQEDSAVYLCASSTPTGGGEQYFGPGTRLTVT.

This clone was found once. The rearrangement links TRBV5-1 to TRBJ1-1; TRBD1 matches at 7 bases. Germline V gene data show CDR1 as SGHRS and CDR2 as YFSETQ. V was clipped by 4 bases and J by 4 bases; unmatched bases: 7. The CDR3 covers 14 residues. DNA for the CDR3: TGCGCCAGCAGCGGTACCAGGGGGTCCACTGAAGCTTTCTTT. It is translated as CASSGTRGSTEAFF.

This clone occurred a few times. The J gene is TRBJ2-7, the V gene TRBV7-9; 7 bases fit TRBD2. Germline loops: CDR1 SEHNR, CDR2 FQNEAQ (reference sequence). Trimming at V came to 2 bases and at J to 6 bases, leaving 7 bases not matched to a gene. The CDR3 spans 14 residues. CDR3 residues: CASSLKAGAGEQYF. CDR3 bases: TGTGCCAGCAGCTTAAAGGCGGGAGCTGGCGAGCAGTACTTC.

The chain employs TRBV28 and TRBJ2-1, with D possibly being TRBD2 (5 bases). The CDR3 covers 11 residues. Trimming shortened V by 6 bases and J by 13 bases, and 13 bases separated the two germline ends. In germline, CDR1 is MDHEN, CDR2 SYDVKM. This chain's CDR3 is CASREQRHQFF. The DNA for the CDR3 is TGTGCCAGCAGGGAACAGCGGCATCAGTTCTTC.

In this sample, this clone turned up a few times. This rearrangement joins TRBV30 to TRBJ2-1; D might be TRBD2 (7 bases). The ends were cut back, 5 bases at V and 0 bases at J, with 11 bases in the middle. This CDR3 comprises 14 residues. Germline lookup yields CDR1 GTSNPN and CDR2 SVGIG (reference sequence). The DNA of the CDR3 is TGTGCCTGGGGGGGGGCAGGCTCCTACAATGAGCAGTTCTTC. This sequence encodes CAWGGAGSYNEQFF. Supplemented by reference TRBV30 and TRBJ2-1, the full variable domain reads SQTIHQWPATLVQPVGSPLSLECTVEGTSNPNLYWYRQAAGRGLQLLFYSVGIGQISSEVPQNLSASRPQDRQFILSSKKLLLSDSGFYLCAWGGAGSYNEQFFGPGTRLTVL.

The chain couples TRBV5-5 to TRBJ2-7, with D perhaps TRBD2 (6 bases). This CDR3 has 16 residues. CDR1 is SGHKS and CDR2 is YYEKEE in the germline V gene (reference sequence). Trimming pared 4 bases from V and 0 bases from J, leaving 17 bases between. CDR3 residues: CASSDGSGLSSYEQYF. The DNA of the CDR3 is TGTGCCAGCAGCGACGGAAGCGGGCTAAGCTCCTACGAGCAGTACTTC.

CDR3 sequence (DNA): TGTGCCTGGAGAGGGGGTAGCGGGCGCCAAGAGACCCAGTACTTC. It encodes CAWRGGSGRQETQYF. This chain uses TRBV30 with TRBJ2-5; a possible D gene is TRBD2 (7 bases). The germline V gene encodes CDR1 GTSNPN and CDR2 SVGIG (reference sequence). The CDR3 extends over 15 amino acids. With 3 bases removed from V and 1 base from J, the gap between germline ends came to 15 bases.

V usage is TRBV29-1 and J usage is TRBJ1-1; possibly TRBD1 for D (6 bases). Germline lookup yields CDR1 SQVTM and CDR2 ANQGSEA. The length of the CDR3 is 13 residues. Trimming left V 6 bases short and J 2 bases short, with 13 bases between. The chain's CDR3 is CSVDTGYNTEAFF. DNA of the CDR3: TGCAGCGTAGATACAGGGTACAACACTGAAGCTTTCTTT.

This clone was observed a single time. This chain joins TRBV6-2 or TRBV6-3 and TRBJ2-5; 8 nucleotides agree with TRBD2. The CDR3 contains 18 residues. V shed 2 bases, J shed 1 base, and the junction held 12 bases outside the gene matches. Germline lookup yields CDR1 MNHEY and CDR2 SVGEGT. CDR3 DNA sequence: TGTGCCAGCAGTTACCCCCCCCGTGGCGGGAGGTTCCAAGAGACCCAGTACTTC. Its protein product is CASSYPPRGGRFQETQYF.

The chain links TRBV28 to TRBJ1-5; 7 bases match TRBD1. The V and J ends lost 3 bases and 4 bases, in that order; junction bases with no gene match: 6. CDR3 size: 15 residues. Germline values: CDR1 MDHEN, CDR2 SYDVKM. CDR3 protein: CASSLAGTANQPQHF. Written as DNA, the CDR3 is TGTGCCAGCAGTTTGGCCGGGACAGCGAATCAGCCCCAGCATTTT.

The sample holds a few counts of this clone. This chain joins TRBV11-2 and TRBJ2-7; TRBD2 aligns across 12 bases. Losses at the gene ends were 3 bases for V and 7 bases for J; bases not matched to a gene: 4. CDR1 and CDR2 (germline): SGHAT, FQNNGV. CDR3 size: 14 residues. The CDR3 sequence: CASSFMTSGREQYF. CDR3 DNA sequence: TGTGCCAGCAGCTTTATGACTAGCGGGAGAGAGCAGTACTTC.

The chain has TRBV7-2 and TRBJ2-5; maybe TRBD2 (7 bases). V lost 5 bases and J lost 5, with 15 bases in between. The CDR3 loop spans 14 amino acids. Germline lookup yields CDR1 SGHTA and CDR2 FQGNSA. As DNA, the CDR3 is TGTGCCAGCAGCCCCGGGGGGCAGGGGGAGACCCAGTACTTC. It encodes CASSPGGQGETQYF.

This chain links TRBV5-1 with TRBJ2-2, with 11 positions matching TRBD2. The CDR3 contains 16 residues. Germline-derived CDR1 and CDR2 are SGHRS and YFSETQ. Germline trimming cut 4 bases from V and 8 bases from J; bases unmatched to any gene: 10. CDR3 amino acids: CASSLGTSGRSGELFF. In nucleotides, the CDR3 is TGCGCCAGCAGCCTTGGGACTAGCGGACGCTCGGGGGAGCTGTTTTTT.

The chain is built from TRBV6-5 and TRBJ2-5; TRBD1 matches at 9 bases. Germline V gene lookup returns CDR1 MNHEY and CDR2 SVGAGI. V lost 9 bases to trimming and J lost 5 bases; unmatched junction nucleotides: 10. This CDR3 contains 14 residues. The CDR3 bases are TGTGCCAGTACCGGGACAGGGAACGTGGAGACCCAGTACTTC. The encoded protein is CASTGTGNVETQYF.

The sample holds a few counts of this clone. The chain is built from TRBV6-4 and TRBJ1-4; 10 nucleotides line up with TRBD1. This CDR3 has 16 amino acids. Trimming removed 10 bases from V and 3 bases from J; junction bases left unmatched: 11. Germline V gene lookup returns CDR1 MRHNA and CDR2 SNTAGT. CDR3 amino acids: CATAPGQGHSNEKLFF. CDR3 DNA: TGTGCCACCGCGCCGGGACAGGGGCACTCTAATGAAAAACTGTTTTTT.

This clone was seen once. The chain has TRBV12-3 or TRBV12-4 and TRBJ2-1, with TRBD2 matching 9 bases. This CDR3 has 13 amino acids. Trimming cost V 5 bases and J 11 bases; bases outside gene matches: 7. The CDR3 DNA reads TGTGCCAGCAGTCAACAGCCTAGCGGGAAGCAGTTCTTC. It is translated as CASSQQPSGKQFF.